The present T cell receptor (beta chain) was sequenced within a study of blood T cell repertoires in COVID-19. On the study more broadly: The origin of the acute and convalescent COVID-19 samples was the United States, Italy and Spain. PBMCs, B-cell-depleted T cells, or T cells provided the cDNA or gDNA that made up the material.

Germline loops: CDR1 SGHVS, CDR2 FQNEAQ. Trimming left V 2 bases short and J 7 bases short, with 14 bases between. The CDR3 loop spans 14 amino acids. In the original processing: Amplification of reference gene primers provided the estimated nucleated cell counts. Assay used: immunoSEQ multiplex PCR; TCRdb lists only in-frame clones, some missing. V, J and clone size are taken as reported in that table, and D and trimming were inferred from the DNA itself. The sample has 200,000 or so clones; roughly 79% are singletons. Sequenced material: peripheral blood. This TCR was sampled from a human donor with acute or convalescent COVID-19. The donor label of this sample is uncertain. The chain uses TRBV7-8 and TRBJ1-2; D gene uncertain. The CDR3 is CASSLQSPTGGYTF. DNA for the CDR3: TGTGCCAGCAGCTTACAATCCCCGACGGGTGGCTACACCTTC.